The sequence of this TCR beta chain was determined in a study of T cell changes during pregnancy in multiple sclerosis. CDR1 SGHTA and CDR2 FQGNSA come from the germline V gene. The length of the CDR3 is 18 residues. V lost 3 bases to trimming and J lost 4 bases; unmatched junction nucleotides: 9. Profiled with immunoSEQ multiplex PCR; TCRdb holds only in-frame clones, not every one. The sample lists roughly 90,000 clones, less than 95% seen once, with approximately 0.9% in the top ten. The source of this sequence is a female donor with multiple sclerosis, enrolled in a pregnancy study. Sequences were derived from peripheral blood, sampled before pregnancy. The V gene is TRBV7-2, the J gene TRBJ2-5; 15 bases line up with TRBD2. The CDR3 DNA follows: TGTGCCAGCAGCTTTGGACTAGCGGGGGGGCGGTCTGGAGAGACCCAGTACTTC. Encoded protein: CASSFGLAGGRSGETQYF.